A single sample is the source of the 15 T cell receptor beta chains below, sequenced in a study of blood T cell repertoires in COVID-19 (dated by TCRdb to 2018 to 2020). The library was made by the immunoSEQ multiplex PCR assay. TCRdb took this table from immuneACCESS and kept in-frame rearrangements with V and J called. Such tables lack part of the clones; where checked against another copy, unresolved V genes explain under half of the gap, and the rest is unexplained. Recorded for this sample are 300,000 or so clones; roughly 86% of them occurred a single time. Around 1.5% of the sample belongs to the ten largest clones. The sequencing sample was made of peripheral blood. The receptors stem from a woman between 45 and 65 years old with acute or convalescent COVID-19.

The chain joins TRBV5-1 to TRBJ2-5; weak D call: TRBD2 (5 bases). This CDR3 contains 15 residues. The germline V gene has CDR1 SGHRS and CDR2 YFSETQ. Between the trimmed V and J ends, which lost 0 bases and 5 bases, there was a span of 14 bases. CDR3 residues: CASSLETGIYETQYF. CDR3 DNA sequence: TGCGCCAGCAGCTTGGAAACGGGGATCTATGAGACCCAGTACTTC.

The chain uses TRBV7-3 and TRBJ1-5, with TRBD1 matching over 7 bases. The CDR3 runs 13 residues. V gave up 2 bases and J gave up 7 bases; unmatched junction bases: 2. From germline, CDR1 is SGHTA and CDR2 FQGTGA. The chain's CDR3 is CASSLQGGQPQHF. The CDR3 coding sequence is TGTGCCAGCAGCTTACAGGGGGGACAGCCCCAGCATTTT.

The V and J genes are TRBV7-9 and TRBJ1-2; D may be TRBD1 (6 bases). The germline V gene has CDR1 SEHNR and CDR2 FQNEAQ (reference sequence). Trimming pared 2 bases from V and 0 bases from J, leaving 13 bases between. The CDR3 runs 16 residues. In DNA form, the CDR3 reads TGTGCCAGCAGCTTAATAAGGGGGAGCTCTAACTATGGCTACACCTTC. Encoded protein: CASSLIRGSSNYGYTF. The full variable domain, its missing parts supplied by reference TRBV7-9 and TRBJ1-2, is DTGVSQNPRHKITKRGQNVTFRCDPISEHNRLYWYRQTLGQGPEFLTYFQNEAQLEKSRLLSDRFSAERPKGSFSTLEIQRTEQGDSAMYLCASSLIRGSSNYGYTFGSGTRLTVV.

The genes are TRBV5-1 and TRBJ1-2; D is unclear. V dropped 4 bases and J dropped 1 base, with 11 bases sitting between them. The germline gives CDR1 SGHRS, CDR2 YFSETQ. The CDR3 contains 14 residues. The CDR3 loop reads CASSAAQINYGYTF. For the CDR3, the DNA is TGCGCCAGCAGCGCCGCTCAGATTAACTATGGCTACACCTTC.

The genes are TRBV21-1 and TRBJ1-4; the table's D call of TRBD1 was not tested on the DNA. TRBV21-1 is noted as a pseudogene. CDR3 length: 17 residues. The CDR3 DNA reads as TGTGCCAGCAGCAGATTGGACAGGGAGTCCACTAATGAAAAACTGTTTTTT. It yields the protein CASSRLDRESTNEKLFF.

This clone was seen a few times. The V gene is TRBV6-5, the J gene TRBJ2-7; D may be TRBD2 (5 bases). CDR1 and CDR2 from the germline V gene are MNHEY and SVGAGI. Trimming took off 6 bases at V and 3 bases at J, with 15 bases between the two ends. The CDR3 contains 14 residues. CDR3 sequence: CASRIERTYYEQYF. The CDR3 DNA reads TGTGCCAGCAGGATCGAGCGGACCTACTACGAGCAGTACTTC.

The rearrangement uses TRBV4-3 and TRBJ2-7, with TRBD2 identical over 11 bases. The junction had 7 bases not matched to a gene; V was cut back by 1 base and J by 5 bases. The germline gives CDR1 LGHNA, CDR2 YSLEER. There are 16 residues in the CDR3. CDR3 in amino acids: CASSQARLAGTDEQYF. CDR3 sequence (DNA): TGCGCCAGCAGCCAAGCGAGACTAGCGGGGACGGACGAGCAGTACTTC.

V and J are TRBV29-1 and TRBJ2-1; TRBD1 agrees at 12 bases. V lost 5 bases, J lost 16 bases, and 18 bases stayed unmatched. This CDR3 comprises 15 residues. Germline V CDR1 and CDR2: SQVTM, ANQGSEA. CDR3: CSVHRDRGPTSLAFF. As DNA, the CDR3 is TGCAGCGTTCACCGGGACAGGGGGCCCACATCCCTAGCCTTCTTC.

The chain joins TRBV19 to TRBJ1-3; D call uncertain. The CDR3 spans 13 residues. Trimming took 10 bases from V and 1 from J, leaving 11 bases between them. CDR1 and CDR2 from the germline V gene are LNHDA and SQIVND (reference sequence). The CDR3 is CATRGMSGNTIYF. The CDR3 DNA follows: TGTGCCACCCGGGGTATGTCTGGAAACACCATATATTTT.

The V and J genes are TRBV29-1 and TRBJ2-7; 8 nucleotides align to TRBD2. V shed 4 bases and J 2 bases; nucleotides not matched to a gene: 10. Per germline, CDR1 SQVTM and CDR2 ANQGSEA. The CDR3 has 15 amino acids. The CDR3 bases are TGCAGCGTTGTAGATTGGACTAGCTTGGCCTACGAGCAGTACTTC. This encodes CSVVDWTSLAYEQYF.

This chain joins TRBV6-4 and TRBJ2-1, with TRBD2 identical over 13 bases. Germline assignment: CDR1 MRHNA and CDR2 SNTAGT. V trimming: 4 bases; J trimming: 15 bases; junction bases outside the gene matches: 21. CDR3 length equals 18 residues. The CDR3 loop reads CASSVVQAGGTSGTVWFF. The CDR3 nucleotides are TGTGCCAGCAGTGTGGTACAGGCCGGCGGGACTAGCGGGACTGTTTGGTTCTTC.

The chain joins TRBV5-1 to TRBJ2-7; 10 nucleotides align to TRBD1. Per the germline V gene, CDR1 is SGHRS and CDR2 is YFSETQ. The CDR3 has 13 residues. Trimming took 4 bases from V and 5 from J; bases not matched to a gene: 3. The CDR3 loop is CASSTGTGDEQYF. The DNA for the CDR3 is TGCGCCAGCAGCACAGGGACAGGGGACGAGCAGTACTTC.

For the CDR3, the DNA is TGTGCCAGCAGCCCGCTCGTCTTGGGGGGGCGCATGGAGGGCGGCTACACCTTC. This encodes CASSPLVLGGRMEGGYTF. The chain employs TRBV4-2 and TRBJ1-2; D is possibly TRBD1 (6 bases). CDR1 and CDR2 (germline): LGHNA, YNFKEQ. V lost 4 bases to trimming and J lost 8 bases, with 29 bases between them. The CDR3 sequence is 18 residues long.

The chain uses TRBV27 and TRBJ1-4; no definite D call. The CDR3 consists of 15 residues. CDR1 is MNHEY, CDR2 SMNVEV, per germline (reference sequence). Trimming removed 3 bases at V and 0 bases at J, with 8 bases between. The CDR3 loop reads CASSFRGTTNEKLFF. As DNA, the CDR3 is TGTGCCAGCAGTTTCAGAGGGACAACTAATGAAAAACTGTTTTTT.

The CDR3 protein is CASSYLTGTMNTEAFF. Here the CDR3 DNA reads TGTGCCAGCAGTTACTTGACAGGGACCATGAACACTGAAGCTTTCTTT. The J gene is TRBJ1-1, the V gene TRBV6-6; 7 nucleotides line up with TRBD1. The CDR3 runs to 16 residues. V was pared by 1 base and J by 0 bases, with 5 bases of the junction left unmatched. Germline V gene sequence: CDR1 MNHNY, CDR2 SVGAGI (reference sequence).